These 10 T cell receptor beta chains were sequenced from one sample in a study of blood T cell repertoires in COVID-19. The table came from immunoSEQ multiplex PCR; TCRdb's copy has only in-frame clones and leaves some out. The sample includes tens of thousands of clones, roughly three quarters of them seen just once. Sequencing was carried out using peripheral blood. Receptors originate from a human donor in a cohort sampled during active COVID-19.

V and J are TRBV7-6 and TRBJ2-2; TRBD2 aligns across 12 bases. The CDR3 spans 17 residues. Trimming removed 5 bases from V and 4 bases from J; junction bases left unmatched: 8. Germline V gives CDR1 SGHVS, CDR2 FNYEAQ. CDR3 DNA sequence: TGTGCCAGCAGCCTAAGCACTAGCGGGAGGTTCACCGGGGAGCTGTTTTTT. Translating it yields CASSLSTSGRFTGELFF.

CDR3 DNA sequence: TGTGCCAGCAGTGACACAGGGGGCACGGGACAGCCCCAGCATTTT. It encodes CASSDTGGTGQPQHF. This chain connects TRBV28 to TRBJ1-5, with 9 bases fitting TRBD1. J gave up 7 bases and V 5 bases, and 9 bases lay outside the gene matches. This CDR3 contains 15 residues. CDR1 and CDR2 (germline): MDHEN, SYDVKM.

This clone appeared a single time. The chain recombines TRBV5-1 with TRBJ2-1; 9 bases are a match to TRBD2. V shed 2 bases and J 2 bases; nucleotides not matched to a gene: 5. Germline V gene lookup returns CDR1 SGHRS and CDR2 YFSETQ. The CDR3 sequence is 16 residues long. The CDR3 DNA reads TGCGCCAGCAGCTTAATAGCGGGAGCGGCCTACAATGAGCAGTTCTTC. Translation: CASSLIAGAAYNEQFF.

This clone has only a few counts. J is TRBJ2-1 and V is TRBV5-6; 7 bases line up with TRBD2. The germline CDR1 and CDR2 sequences are SGHDT and YYEEEE. Losses at the gene ends were 4 bases for V and 12 bases for J; bases not matched to a gene: 13. The CDR3 extends over 14 amino acids. The CDR3 sequence is CASSAHASGLGQFF. CDR3 in DNA: TGTGCCAGCAGCGCGCACGCTAGCGGACTAGGGCAGTTCTTC.

This chain joins TRBV5-1 and TRBJ2-1, with TRBD1 as a possible D gene (6 bases). Germline V CDR1 and CDR2: SGHRS, YFSETQ. Trimming removed 1 base at V and 1 base at J, with 15 bases between. The CDR3 is 17 amino acids. CDR3 amino acids: CASSLKTGLGSYNEQFF. CDR3 nucleotide sequence: TGCGCCAGCAGCTTGAAAACAGGGTTAGGTTCCTACAATGAGCAGTTCTTC.

A few counts support this clone. This chain joins TRBV4-2 and TRBJ2-7; tentative D call: TRBD1 (5 bases). The CDR3 has 13 residues. The V gene's germline CDR1 is LGHNA and CDR2 YNFKEQ. Trimming took off 0 bases at V and 7 bases at J, with 10 bases between the two ends. The CDR3 region is CASSQEAGREQYF. The DNA of the CDR3 is TGTGCCAGCAGCCAAGAAGCAGGGCGGGAGCAGTACTTC.

The J gene is TRBJ2-7, the V gene TRBV5-1; TRBD2 matches at 13 bases. The germline CDR1 and CDR2 sequences are SGHRS and YFSETQ. Trimming at V came to 2 bases and at J to 7 bases, leaving 12 bases not matched to a gene. This CDR3 has 17 amino acids. This CDR3 reads CASSLRLAGGFGGEQYF. As DNA, the CDR3 is TGCGCCAGCAGCTTACGACTAGCGGGAGGTTTCGGCGGGGAGCAGTACTTC.

The chain employs TRBV5-1 and TRBJ1-4, with 9 bases fitting TRBD1. Germline CDR1 SGHRS, CDR2 YFSETQ. The CDR3 has 16 amino acids. V shed 0 bases and J 2 bases; nucleotides not matched to a gene: 2. The CDR3 nucleotides read TGCGCCAGCAGCTTGGTTGGACAGGGGACTAATGAAAAACTGTTTTTT. This codes for CASSLVGQGTNEKLFF.

J is TRBJ2-7 and V is TRBV7-2; 9 bases line up with TRBD2. The CDR3 is made up of 14 amino acids. The germline gives CDR1 SGHTA, CDR2 FQGNSA. V gave up 1 base and J gave up 3 bases; unmatched junction bases: 1. The CDR3 nucleotides are TGTGCCAGCAGCTTAGGGACTAGCGTCTACGAGCAGTACTTC. Its translation is CASSLGTSVYEQYF.

This clone was detected a few times. The V call is TRBV6-6, the J call TRBJ1-2; perhaps TRBD1 as D (6 bases). The CDR3 consists of 16 residues. Trimming removed 6 bases at V and 7 bases at J, with 24 bases between. CDR1 is MNHNY and CDR2 is SVGAGI in the germline V gene (reference sequence). CDR3 sequence reads: CASRTLREGETGGYTF. The CDR3 DNA reads as TGTGCCAGCAGAACCCTTAGGGAGGGGGAGACGGGTGGCTACACCTTC.